This TCR beta chain was observed in a study of shared clonotypes between healthy human individuals. CDR3 length equals 15 residues. V was shortened by 5 bases and J by 5 bases, with 17 bases between the two germline ends. Germline-derived CDR1 and CDR2 are SGHAT and FQNNGV. Study conclusions and caveats: The authors sampled blood alone, and tissue repertoires likely differ. Measured sharing among donors was expected to vary with sequencing depth.

As to this clone: Antigen: not known.

Study donors comprised healthy, HIV-negative adults devoid of recent acute infection or vaccination. Sequencing was performed with immunoSEQ multiplex PCR; in TCRdb, only in-frame clones are kept and a portion is missing. In the table there are about 470,000 clones, around 79% of which are singletons. The chain combines TRBV11-2 with TRBJ2-3; D perhaps matches TRBD2 (6 bases). Sequenced input: PBMCs. The TCR originated in a woman between 40 and 55 years old in good health. Some clones in this sample may be carry-over from other donors' samples. CDR3 residues: CASSHGTFRGDTQYF. The CDR3 DNA reads TGTGCCAGCAGCCACGGGACTTTCCGAGGAGATACGCAGTATTTT.